Below are 9 T cell receptor beta chains sequenced from a single sample in a study of CD8 T cells in ankylosing spondylitis. In TCRdb, the 5' RACE reads were re-called with MiXCR into one record per CDR3 protein. There are approximately 240,000 distinct CDR3 sequences in the sample; roughly 10% occur only once, and about 3% lies in the top ten. Source material: blood, either unsorted or a sorted T cell fraction (not recorded which). The receptors come from a male donor with ankylosing spondylitis or in good health (not recorded which).

This clonotype turned up a few times. The chain carries TRBV12-3 or TRBV12-4 and TRBJ2-2, with 10 bases identical to TRBD2. After removal of 7 bases from V and 8 bases from J, the junction contained 10 bases not matched to a gene. The CDR3 is made up of 15 amino acids. The CDR3 here is CASKLAGASGGELFF. The CDR3 nucleotides are TGTGCCAGCAAGCTAGCGGGGGCCTCGGGGGGGGAGCTGTTTTTT.

This clonotype occurred a few times. This chain connects TRBV9 to TRBJ2-3, with TRBD2 matching 8 bases. The germline V gene encodes CDR1 SGDLS and CDR2 YYNGEE. The CDR3 contains 15 residues. The trim removed 2 bases at V and 0 bases at J, leaving 2 bases unmatched. CDR3 loop: CASSVLAGSTDTQYF. CDR3 DNA: TGTGCCAGCAGCGTCTTAGCGGGGAGCACAGATACGCAGTATTTT.

The V call is TRBV7-2, the J call TRBJ2-3; the match to TRBD2 covers 10 bases. The CDR3 spans 15 residues. V dropped 1 base and J dropped 5; count of bases not matched to a gene: 3. The V gene's germline CDR1 is SGHTA and CDR2 FQGNSA. The chain's CDR3 is CASSLVSSGGDTQYF. Here the CDR3 DNA reads TGTGCCAGCAGCTTAGTGTCTAGCGGGGGAGATACGCAGTATTTT.

This clonotype was counted at least ten times. CDR3 residues: CASSRGGHWEYNEQFF. The CDR3 region has the DNA TGTGCCAGCAGTCGAGGGGGTCACTGGGAATACAATGAGCAGTTCTTC. The rearrangement joins TRBV6-1 to TRBJ2-1, with D possibly matching TRBD1 (6 bases). The germline V gene encodes CDR1 MNHNS and CDR2 SASEGT. V shed 5 bases and J shed 4 bases, with 18 bases lying between them. The CDR3 has 16 amino acids.

This clonotype has a count of ten or more. The chain has TRBV4-1 and TRBJ1-5, with a possible D match to TRBD1 (5 bases). V was clipped by 0 bases and J by 5 bases, with 11 bases between them. Germline CDR1 MGHRA, CDR2 YSYEKL. There are 15 residues in the CDR3. The CDR3 loop is CASSQDGADYQPQHF. CDR3 sequence (DNA): TGCGCCAGCAGCCAAGATGGGGCTGACTATCAGCCCCAGCATTTT.

The sample holds many counts of this clonotype. The CDR3 DNA follows: TGCAGTGCCTCGAGACGGGAAGAAAAACTGTTTTTT. Protein product: CSASRREEKLFF. The rearrangement uses TRBV20-1 and TRBJ1-4; unclear D gene. The germline V gene encodes CDR1 DFQATT and CDR2 SNEGSKA (reference sequence). The CDR3 sequence is 12 residues long. V was clipped by 6 bases and J by 8 bases, with 13 bases between them.

This clonotype was detected ten times or more. The rearrangement links TRBV20-1 to TRBJ2-1; D unresolved. The V end was cut by 5 bases, the J end by 0 bases, with 23 bases between. The germline CDR1 and CDR2 sequences are DFQATT and SNEGSKA (reference sequence). This CDR3 contains 18 residues. For the CDR3, the DNA is TGCAGTGCTCGCCCCCTGGGCGGTCGTGGAGTCTCCTACAATGAGCAGTTCTTC. Translating it yields CSARPLGGRGVSYNEQFF.

This clonotype showed up many times. The chain has TRBV29-1 and TRBJ2-7; the D is unclear. CDR1 is SQVTM and CDR2 is ANQGSEA in the germline V gene. The V gene lost 2 bases and the J gene lost 5 bases, with 13 bases spanning the gap. The CDR3 length is 13 residues. The CDR3 DNA reads as TGCAGCGTTGAACTGGGGTCGAGACACGAGCAGTACTTC. Translated: CSVELGSRHEQYF.

Here the CDR3 DNA reads TGTGCCAGCAGCCTCTCGGGGGGAGGTCCCGGGGCGCAGTATTTT. It yields the protein CASSLSGGGPGAQYF. This chain uses TRBV3-1 with TRBJ2-3, with 7 bases lining up with TRBD2. Germline V CDR1 and CDR2: LGHDT, YNNKEL (reference sequence). The CDR3 is made up of 15 amino acids. V dropped 4 bases and J dropped 10; count of bases not matched to a gene: 14.